Listed here are 32 T cell receptor beta chains from one sample, sequenced in a study of STAT3 mutations in large granular lymphocyte leukemia (dated by TCRdb to between 2018 and 2021). Paper-wide results and their limitations: At least one immunodominant TCRbeta clonotype was present in every T-LGLL patient, and multiple immunodominant subclonotypes appeared in about half of the T-LGLL patients.

The antigens of these receptors remain unknown. To prepare the library, the immunoSEQ multiplex PCR assay was applied. Drawn from immuneACCESS, this table holds only the in-frame rearrangements with V and J called that TCRdb kept. Clones are partly lost; checked studies trace under half to an unresolved V gene and leave the rest unexplained. This sample comprises 5,400 or so clones, 46% of them detected only once. In total, the top ten clones hold 58% of the sample. Specimen: peripheral blood mononuclear cells. Receptor source: a woman between 65 and 79 years old with T-cell large granular lymphocyte leukemia. Some clones in this sample may be carry-over from other donors' samples. The age is the age at diagnosis.

This clone has just a few counts. The gene calls are TRBV5-4 and TRBJ1-2, with no clear D. Germline CDR1 and CDR2: SGHNT and YYREEE (reference sequence). The V end was cut by 2 bases, the J end by 9 bases, with 11 bases between. The CDR3 is 12 amino acids. The CDR3 sequence: CASSFWGMSYTF. For the CDR3, the DNA is TGTGCCAGCAGCTTTTGGGGTATGAGCTACACCTTC.

The J gene is TRBJ2-5, the V gene TRBV5-1; 7 nucleotides agree with TRBD1. Trimming cost V 0 bases and J 4 bases; bases outside gene matches: 6. This CDR3 has 15 residues. The germline gives CDR1 SGHRS, CDR2 YFSETQ. The CDR3 protein is CASSLEQGQGETQYF. Here the CDR3 DNA reads TGCGCCAGCAGCTTGGAACAGGGGCAGGGAGAGACCCAGTACTTC. The whole variable domain, filled in from reference TRBV5-1 and TRBJ2-5, reads KAGVTQTPRYLIKTRGQQVTLSCSPISGHRSVSWYQQTPGQGLQFLFEYFSETQRNKGNFPGRFSGRQFSNSRSEMNVSTLELGDSALYLCASSLEQGQGETQYFGPGTRLLVL.

The V call is TRBV4-2, the J call TRBJ1-2; D unclear. The CDR3 is made up of 15 amino acids. Trimming removed 0 bases at V and 1 base at J, with 9 bases between. Per germline, CDR1 LGHNA and CDR2 YNFKEQ. CDR3 amino acids: CASSQDYTDNYGYTF. In DNA, the CDR3 is TGTGCCAGCAGCCAAGATTATACAGATAACTATGGCTACACCTTC.

The chain links TRBV20-1 to TRBJ1-2; no definite D call. This CDR3 spans 11 amino acids. Germline assignment: CDR1 DFQATT and CDR2 SNEGSKA (reference sequence). V gave up 6 bases and J gave up 6 bases, with 11 bases separating them. CDR3 protein: CSAFPENGYTF. The CDR3 DNA follows: TGCAGTGCCTTCCCCGAGAATGGCTACACCTTC.

The V gene is TRBV7-6, the J gene TRBJ1-1; D might be TRBD1 (6 bases). Germline values: CDR1 SGHVS, CDR2 FNYEAQ. V was shortened by 4 bases and J by 7 bases, with 16 bases between the two germline ends. The CDR3 has 14 residues. CDR3 amino acids: CASSWSRGAIEAFF. CDR3 nucleotides: TGTGCCAGCAGCTGGAGCCGGGGGGCGATTGAAGCTTTCTTT.

This rearrangement joins TRBV18 to TRBJ1-5; 10 bases agree with TRBD1. There are 15 residues in the CDR3. Losses at the gene ends were 6 bases for V and 7 bases for J; bases not matched to a gene: 9. Germline values: CDR1 KGHSH, CDR2 LQKENI. The CDR3 nucleotides are TGTGCCAGCTCGTCCGGGACAGGGGCGGGACAGCCCCAGCATTTT. Protein sequence: CASSSGTGAGQPQHF.

The J gene is TRBJ1-2, the V gene TRBV27, with D unresolved. V was clipped by 6 bases and J by 2 bases, with 13 bases between them. Germline CDR1 and CDR2: MNHEY and SMNVEV (reference sequence). There are 14 residues in the CDR3. The CDR3 here is CASRSIRANYGYTF. For the CDR3, the DNA is TGTGCCAGCAGGTCGATCCGGGCAAACTATGGCTACACCTTC.

The chain carries TRBV6-6 and TRBJ2-3; the D gene is possibly TRBD2 (5 bases). The germline gives CDR1 MNHNY, CDR2 SVGAGI (reference sequence). This CDR3 has 12 amino acids. With 10 bases removed from V and 0 bases from J, the gap between germline ends came to 8 bases. CDR3 loop: CATSGSTDTQYF. Here the CDR3 DNA reads TGTGCCACCAGCGGCAGCACAGATACGCAGTATTTT.

The genes are TRBV7-9 and TRBJ2-7, with no clear D. CDR1 is SEHNR, CDR2 FQNEAQ, per germline (reference sequence). The V gene lost 1 base and the J gene lost 0 bases, with 10 bases spanning the gap. This CDR3 contains 15 residues. The CDR3 loop reads CASSLDQIPSYEQYF. For the CDR3, the DNA is TGTGCCAGCAGCTTAGACCAAATCCCCTCCTACGAGCAGTACTTC.

This chain joins TRBV30 and TRBJ1-5; D not resolved. The CDR3 sequence is 14 residues long. Trimming cost V 4 bases and J 6 bases, with 16 bases left between them. Germline assignment: CDR1 GTSNPN and CDR2 SVGIG (reference sequence). The CDR3 region has the DNA TGTGCCTGGACTACGGGTTTAGGGAGTCAGCCCCAGCATTTT. Translation: CAWTTGLGSQPQHF.

The chain carries TRBV15 and TRBJ2-7, with TRBD1 matching over 7 bases. Germline V CDR1 and CDR2: LNHNV, YYDKDF (reference sequence). The CDR3 is 15 residues long. Trimming cost V 0 bases and J 4 bases; bases outside gene matches: 6. The CDR3 spells CATSREHTGAYEQYF. The DNA for the CDR3 is TGTGCCACCAGCAGAGAACATACAGGGGCGTACGAGCAGTACTTC.

This clone was detected once. The chain is built from TRBV10-3 and TRBJ1-5, with 7 bases that match TRBD1. This CDR3 comprises 15 residues. Germline lookup yields CDR1 ENHRY and CDR2 SYGVKD. V dropped 10 bases and J dropped 0; count of bases not matched to a gene: 9. CDR3 loop: CATGRDSRSNQPQHF. The CDR3 DNA is TGTGCCACGGGCCGGGACAGTCGTAGCAATCAGCCCCAGCATTTT.

The count of this clone is one. The chain employs TRBV12-5 and TRBJ2-5, with 7 bases that match TRBD1. J gave up 5 bases and V 5 bases, and 5 bases lay outside the gene matches. Germline lookup yields CDR1 LGHNT and CDR2 FRNRAP. The CDR3 has 13 residues. The DNA of the CDR3 is TGTGCTAGTGGTCAACAGGGGCTGGAGACCCAGTACTTC. Protein: CASGQQGLETQYF.

J is TRBJ2-1 and V is TRBV6-5, with a tentative D call TRBD1 (6 bases). There are 13 residues in the CDR3. Trimming cost V 5 bases and J 4 bases, with 9 bases left between them. CDR1 is MNHEY and CDR2 is SVGAGI in the germline V gene. In nucleotides, the CDR3 is TGTGCCAGCAGTCACAGGGAATACAATGAGCAGTTCTTC. Protein: CASSHREYNEQFF.

This sequence joins TRBV27 and TRBJ2-7, with no clear D. Trimming pared 2 bases from V and 0 bases from J, leaving 8 bases between. The CDR3 sequence is 14 residues long. Germline V lookup: CDR1 MNHEY, CDR2 SMNVEV (reference sequence). CDR3 region: CASSLVSSSYEQYF. CDR3 nucleotide sequence: TGTGCCAGCAGTTTAGTTAGCAGCTCCTACGAGCAGTACTTC.

V and J are TRBV6-4 and TRBJ2-1, with D hard to call. The CDR3 has 12 residues. Per germline, CDR1 MRHNA and CDR2 SNTAGT. Between the trimmed V and J ends, which lost 2 bases and 7 bases, there was a span of 6 bases. In DNA, the CDR3 is TGTGCCAGCAGTGACGCGGAGAATGAGCAGTTCTTC. It codes for CASSDAENEQFF.

The V call is TRBV29-1, the J call TRBJ1-2; D might be TRBD1 (5 bases). This CDR3 comprises 12 residues. Germline-derived CDR1 and CDR2 are SQVTM and ANQGSEA. Trimming removed 5 bases from V and 7 bases from J, with 14 bases in between. The CDR3 reads CSVIANGAGYTF. In nucleotides, the CDR3 is TGCAGCGTTATTGCAAATGGGGCTGGCTACACCTTC. Drawing the rest from reference TRBV29-1 and TRBJ1-2, the complete variable domain is SAVISQKPSRDICQRGTSLTIQCQVDSQVTMMFWYRQQPGQSLTLIATANQGSEATYESGFVIDKFPISRPNLTFSTLTVSNMSPEDSSIYLCSVIANGAGYTFGSGTRLTVV.

This clone showed up just a few times. The chain links TRBV18 to TRBJ2-5, with D uncertain. From germline, CDR1 is KGHSH and CDR2 LQKENI. V gave up 5 bases and J gave up 3 bases, with 7 bases separating them. There are 12 residues in the CDR3. The CDR3 is CASSGQKETQYF. CDR3 DNA sequence: TGTGCCAGCTCAGGTCAGAAAGAGACCCAGTACTTC.

The gene calls are TRBV7-9 and TRBJ1-2, with a tentative D call TRBD1 (6 bases). The CDR3 loop spans 14 amino acids. CDR1 is SEHNR and CDR2 is FQNEAQ in the germline V gene (reference sequence). Trimming took 3 bases from V and 8 from J, leaving 16 bases between them. The CDR3 here is CASSFRSGGAGYTF. CDR3 in DNA: TGTGCCAGCAGCTTCAGATCCGGGGGGGCGGGCTACACCTTC.

The rearrangement joins TRBV2 to TRBJ2-7; 8 nucleotides match TRBD2. Germline loops: CDR1 SNHLY, CDR2 FYNNEI. V was clipped by 6 bases and J by 6 bases; unmatched bases: 10. The CDR3 totals 14 residues. The CDR3 bases are TGTGCCAGCAGGACGACCGGGACTAGTAGCGAGCAGTACTTC. Its translation: CASRTTGTSSEQYF.

This CDR3 reads CASSSGDTIYGYTF. CDR3 bases: TGCGCCAGCAGCTCGGGGGACACCATCTATGGCTACACCTTC. The rearrangement joins TRBV5-1 to TRBJ1-2, with a tentative D call TRBD1 (6 bases). V was clipped by 3 bases and J by 4 bases, with 13 bases between them. Germline V gene lookup returns CDR1 SGHRS and CDR2 YFSETQ. The CDR3 consists of 14 residues. Combining the CDR3 with reference TRBV5-1 and TRBJ1-2 gives the whole variable domain KAGVTQTPRYLIKTRGQQVTLSCSPISGHRSVSWYQQTPGQGLQFLFEYFSETQRNKGNFPGRFSGRQFSNSRSEMNVSTLELGDSALYLCASSSGDTIYGYTFGSGTRLTVV.

The CDR3 protein is CASSLQETQYF. DNA of the CDR3: TGTGCCAGCAGCCTCCAGGAGACCCAGTACTTC. This chain uses TRBV14 with TRBJ2-5, with D unresolved. V shed 4 bases and J shed 5 bases, with 5 bases lying between them. The CDR3 extends over 11 amino acids. Per the germline V gene, CDR1 is SGHDN and CDR2 is FVKESK.

The table lists this clone with a few counts. V and J are TRBV29-1 and TRBJ2-7, with 13 bases identical to TRBD2. The V segment lost 7 bases and the J segment 3 bases; nucleotides outside the gene matches: 6. Germline V gene lookup returns CDR1 SQVTM and CDR2 ANQGSEA. The CDR3 consists of 14 residues. As DNA, the CDR3 is TGCAGCGCTGAGGGACTAGCGGGAAACTACGAGCAGTACTTC. This sequence encodes CSAEGLAGNYEQYF.

This clone has more than one count but fewer than ten. The chain recombines TRBV4-3 with TRBJ2-7, with D possibly being TRBD2 (6 bases). The CDR3 consists of 16 residues. The V gene lost 3 bases and the J gene lost 7 bases, with 22 bases spanning the gap. Looked up from germline, CDR1 is LGHNA and CDR2 is YSLEER. CDR3 nucleotide sequence: TGCGCCAGCAGCCATCCGCGGGGTTCGTCCTCGAGGGAGCAGTACTTC. This translates into CASSHPRGSSSREQYF.

This chain links TRBV6-5 with TRBJ1-1; D call uncertain. The CDR3 contains 14 residues. Trimming removed 2 bases at V and 0 bases at J, with 7 bases between. CDR1 is MNHEY and CDR2 is SVGAGI in the germline V gene. The CDR3 reads CASSYTGMNTEAFF. The CDR3, as DNA: TGTGCCAGCAGTTACACGGGGATGAACACTGAAGCTTTCTTT.

The chain recombines TRBV5-1 with TRBJ1-4; perhaps TRBD1 as D (5 bases). The V gene's germline CDR1 is SGHRS and CDR2 YFSETQ. The CDR3 is 13 residues long. V was trimmed by 6 bases and J by 5 bases, leaving 11 bases between them. The CDR3 region has the DNA TGCGCCAGCACCGACAGAAACAATGAAAAACTGTTTTTT. This encodes CASTDRNNEKLFF. The variable domain in full, with the rest retrieved from reference TRBV5-1 and TRBJ1-4, is KAGVTQTPRYLIKTRGQQVTLSCSPISGHRSVSWYQQTPGQGLQFLFEYFSETQRNKGNFPGRFSGRQFSNSRSEMNVSTLELGDSALYLCASTDRNNEKLFFGSGTQLSVL.

The rearrangement links TRBV18 to TRBJ2-5; D is unresolved. The CDR3 has 12 amino acids. Per the germline V gene, CDR1 is KGHSH and CDR2 is LQKENI. V shed 2 bases and J shed 2 bases, with 3 bases lying between them. The CDR3 sequence is CASSPNQETQYF. The CDR3 bases are TGTGCCAGCTCACCAAATCAAGAGACCCAGTACTTC. The whole variable domain, filled in from reference TRBV18 and TRBJ2-5, reads NAGVMQNPRHLVRRRGQEARLRCSPMKGHSHVYWYRQLPEEGLKFMVYLQKENIIDESGMPKERFSAEFPKEGPSILRIQQVVRGDSAAYFCASSPNQETQYFGPGTRLLVL.

V usage is TRBV28 and J usage is TRBJ1-1; D might be TRBD1 (5 bases). The CDR3 totals 15 residues. Germline values: CDR1 MDHEN, CDR2 SYDVKM. V lost 6 bases and J 8 bases, leaving 22 bases between the germline ends. The CDR3 DNA reads TGTGCCAGCAGCTCCCCCCAAGACAGAAGCAACGAAGCTTTCTTT. Translated: CASSSPQDRSNEAFF.

The V call is TRBV18, the J call TRBJ1-1; D is undetermined. Trimming left V 5 bases short and J 1 base short, with 5 bases between. The germline CDR1 and CDR2 sequences are KGHSH and LQKENI. This CDR3 contains 12 residues. As DNA, the CDR3 is TGTGCCAGCTCAACACGGAACACTGAAGCTTTCTTT. Translation: CASSTRNTEAFF.

This clone came up a few times. The CDR3 DNA is TGTGCCTACGGGACAGGACGGAATTTACGGGATCAGCCCCAGCATTTT. Its protein product is CAYGTGRNLRDQPQHF. V and J are TRBV30 and TRBJ1-5; 8 bases agree with TRBD1. CDR1 is GTSNPN and CDR2 is SVGIG in the germline V gene (reference sequence). The junction had 16 bases not matched to a gene; V was cut back by 7 bases and J by 5 bases. The CDR3 sequence is 16 residues long.

The rearrangement links TRBV30 to TRBJ1-5; 7 positions match TRBD1. Trimming at V came to 3 bases and at J to 6 bases, leaving 5 bases not matched to a gene. The CDR3 is 13 amino acids. Per germline, CDR1 GTSNPN and CDR2 SVGIG (reference sequence). CDR3 nucleotide sequence: TGTGCCTGGAGGGGGCAGGGGGGTCAGCCCCAGCATTTT. Translating it yields CAWRGQGGQPQHF.

The genes are TRBV29-1 and TRBJ1-1, with 8 nucleotides matching TRBD1. V shed 7 bases and J 8 bases; nucleotides not matched to a gene: 6. CDR3 length: 11 amino acids. Germline CDR1 reads SQVTM; CDR2 reads ANQGSEA. CDR3 sequence reads: CSGGTGEEAFF. CDR3 nucleotides: TGCAGCGGAGGGACAGGTGAAGAAGCTTTCTTT.